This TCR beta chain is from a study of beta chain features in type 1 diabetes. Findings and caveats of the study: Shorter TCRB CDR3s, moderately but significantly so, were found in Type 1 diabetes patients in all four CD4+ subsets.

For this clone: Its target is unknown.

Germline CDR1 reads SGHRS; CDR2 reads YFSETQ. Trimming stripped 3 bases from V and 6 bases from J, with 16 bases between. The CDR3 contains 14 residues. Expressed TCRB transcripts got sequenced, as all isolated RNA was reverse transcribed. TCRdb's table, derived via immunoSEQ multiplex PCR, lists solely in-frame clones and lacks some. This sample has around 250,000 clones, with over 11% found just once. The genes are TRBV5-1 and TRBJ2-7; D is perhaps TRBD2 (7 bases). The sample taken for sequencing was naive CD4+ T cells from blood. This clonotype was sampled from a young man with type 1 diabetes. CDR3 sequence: CASSSDGGGGEQYF. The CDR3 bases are TGCGCCAGCAGCTCGGACGGGGGCGGGGGCGAGCAGTACTTC.